Following are 20 T cell receptor beta chains from one sample sequenced in a study of tumor-infiltrating lymphocytes in glioblastoma multiforme. TCR beta libraries were built from RNA through three nested multiplex PCR rounds using modified ARM-PCR. In TCRdb, the multiplex PCR reads were re-called with MiXCR into one record per CDR3 protein. Of about 15,000 distinct CDR3 sequences in the sample, more than 65% were seen once. Sequencing used brain tumor tissue. The receptors originated from a male donor with glioblastoma.

This chain joins TRBV11-2 and TRBJ2-3; 7 bases fit TRBD2. CDR1 and CDR2 (germline): SGHAT, FQNNGV. The CDR3 has 14 residues. Trimming cost V 2 bases and J 2 bases; bases outside gene matches: 1. The CDR3: CASSLRDYTDTQYF. The DNA of the CDR3 is TGTGCCAGCAGCTTAAGGGACTACACAGATACGCAGTATTTT.

This clonotype was seen a single time. This chain links TRBV6-1 with TRBJ2-1; either TRBD1 or TRBD2 may supply D (5 bases each). Trimming stripped 8 bases from V and 1 base from J, with 9 bases between. The CDR3 extends over 13 amino acids. The germline V gene has CDR1 MNHNS and CDR2 SASEGT. CDR3 DNA sequence: TGTGCCAGCCCCGAGGGGTCCTACAATGAGCAGTTCTTC. This sequence encodes CASPEGSYNEQFF.

By frequency in the sample, this clonotype is medium-sized. The chain links TRBV20-1 to TRBJ2-3; possibly TRBD2 for D (6 bases). This CDR3 is 15 amino acids long. CDR1 and CDR2 from the germline V gene are DFQATT and SNEGSKA (reference sequence). The V and J ends lost 2 bases and 2 bases respectively, with 14 bases between them. CDR3: CSARRDSTPTDTQYF. DNA for the CDR3: TGCAGTGCTAGACGGGACTCTACGCCCACAGATACGCAGTATTTT.

About this clonotype: One junction end does not reproduce the germline sequence, and a read error may be involved. J is TRBJ2-1 and V is TRBV20-1; D is perhaps TRBD2 (6 bases). The germline CDR1 and CDR2 sequences are DFQATT and SNEGSKA (reference sequence). CDR3 length: 15 residues. The CDR3 loop reads CSARDGASDNNEEFF. The DNA of the CDR3 is TGCAGTGCTAGAGATGGGGCTAGCGATAACAATGAGGAGTTCTTC.

Of note for this clonotype: Without the conserved terminal phenylalanine or tryptophan, this CDR3 likely stems from a read error. The genes are TRBV11-2 and TRBJ2-1; 11 bases fit TRBD2. Germline V gives CDR1 SGHAT, CDR2 FQNNGV. The CDR3 loop spans 18 amino acids. Losses at the gene ends were 5 bases for V and 2 bases for J; bases not matched to a gene: 11. Written as DNA, the CDR3 is TGTGCCAGCAGCGGCGACAGGGGGACTAGCGGAACCTACAATGAGCAGTTCCTC. This translates into CASSGDRGTSGTYNEQFL.

This clonotype was seen a single time. The J gene is TRBJ1-6, the V gene TRBV10-3; no firm D call. The CDR3 covers 12 residues. With 3 bases removed from V and 10 bases from J, the gap between germline ends came to 7 bases. In germline, CDR1 is ENHRY, CDR2 SYGVKD. The CDR3: CAISDVESPLHF. As DNA, the CDR3 is TGTGCCATCAGTGATGTGGAATCACCCCTCCACTTT.

Turning to this clonotype: Compared with germline, one end of the junction differs, possibly owing to a read error. This sequence joins TRBV5-1 and TRBJ2-7; TRBD1 is a possible D gene (5 bases). Germline-derived CDR1 and CDR2 are SGHRS and YFSETQ. The CDR3 covers 15 residues. The CDR3 sequence: CASSFDWTSFYEQYF. In nucleotides, the CDR3 is TGCGCCAGCAGCTTTGATTGGACAAGCTTCTACGAACAGTACTTC. The variable domain in full, completed from reference TRBV5-1 and TRBJ2-7, reads KAGVTQTPRYLIKTRGQQVTLSCSPISGHRSVSWYQQTPGQGLQFLFEYFSETQRNKGNFPGRFSGRQFSNSRSEMNVSTLELGDSALYLCASSFDWTSFYEQYFGPGTRLTVT.

Points on this clonotype: One end of the junction varies from germline; a read error may be responsible. This chain links TRBV4-2 with TRBJ2-7; 14 nucleotides agree with TRBD2. The CDR3 contains 14 residues. Germline V gene lookup returns CDR1 LGHNA and CDR2 YNFKEQ. CDR3 residues: CASSITGTSGSYRF. The CDR3 DNA follows: TGTGCCAGCAGTATAACCGGGACTAGCGGGAGTTATCGCTTC.

V usage is TRBV7-9 and J usage is TRBJ2-1; 8 bases line up with TRBD1. Germline CDR1 is SEHNR and CDR2 is FQNEAQ (reference sequence). J was trimmed by 0 bases and V by 5 bases; bases with no gene match: 6. The CDR3 runs to 16 residues. The CDR3 sequence is CASSPGTGDSYNEQFF. For the CDR3, the DNA is TGTGCCAGCAGCCCTGGGACAGGCGACTCCTACAATGAGCAGTTCTTC. The full variable domain, with the rest looked up from reference TRBV7-9 and TRBJ2-1, is DTGVSQNPRHKITKRGQNVTFRCDPISEHNRLYWYRQTLGQGPEFLTYFQNEAQLEKSRLLSDRFSAERPKGSFSTLEIQRTEQGDSAMYLCASSPGTGDSYNEQFFGPGTRLTVL.

This clonotype came up a few times. The chain recombines TRBV20-1 with TRBJ2-7; 7 bases line up with TRBD1. The CDR3 has 11 residues. Unmatched junction bases numbered 2, after V lost 3 bases and J lost 6 bases. Germline V lookup: CDR1 DFQATT, CDR2 SNEGSKA (reference sequence). In DNA form, the CDR3 reads TGCAGTGCTAGCCCAGGGGGCGAGCAGTACTTC. It translates to CSASPGGEQYF.

J is TRBJ2-7 and V is TRBV11-1; D is perhaps TRBD1 (5 bases). This CDR3 contains 12 residues. V dropped 5 bases and J dropped 9 bases, with 14 bases sitting between them. Germline CDR1 SGHAT, CDR2 FQDESV (reference sequence). CDR3: CASSGHGRTQYF. The CDR3 nucleotides are TGTGCCAGCAGCGGACACGGGCGCACGCAGTACTTC.

The chain is built from TRBV29-1 and TRBJ2-7; unclear D gene. This CDR3 region has 12 residues. Trimming took 3 bases from V and 1 from J, leaving 7 bases between them. The germline V gene has CDR1 SQVTM and CDR2 ANQGSEA. CDR3 sequence: CSVELDSYEQYF. The CDR3 DNA is TGCAGCGTTGAGCTAGATTCCTACGAGCAGTACTTC.

With respect to this clonotype: This may be a read error, as it is one base from a much larger clone. CDR3 sequence (DNA): TGTGCCAGCAGCTTGGGACAGAGATCCTACAATGAGCAGTTCTTC. It codes for CASSLGQRSYNEQFF. This chain uses TRBV5-6 with TRBJ2-1, with D possibly matching TRBD1 (5 bases). V lost 0 bases, J lost 1 base, and 8 bases lay in between. This CDR3 spans 15 amino acids. Per germline, CDR1 SGHDT and CDR2 YYEEEE.

For this clonotype: No conserved phenylalanine or tryptophan ends this CDR3, so it is likely a read error. The V and J genes are TRBV6-1 and TRBJ1-5; no definite D call. Germline CDR1 MNHNS, CDR2 SASEGT. The CDR3 totals 14 residues. Between the trimmed V and J ends, which lost 7 bases and 2 bases, there was a span of 12 bases. The CDR3: CASNRGLGNQPQHS. The CDR3 DNA reads as TGTGCCAGCAATCGGGGTTTGGGCAATCAGCCCCAGCATTCT.

V gene TRBV6-6 combines with J gene TRBJ2-1; tentative D call: TRBD1 (5 bases). Per the germline V gene, CDR1 is MNHNY and CDR2 is SVGAGI (reference sequence). V was shortened by 4 bases and J by 6 bases, with 16 bases between the two germline ends. The CDR3 is 15 amino acids. CDR3 in amino acids: CASSWQGHPPNEQFF. The CDR3 DNA reads as TGTGCCAGCAGTTGGCAGGGCCATCCGCCCAATGAGCAGTTCTTC.

V is TRBV12-3 or TRBV12-4 and J is TRBJ2-3, with D unresolved. The CDR3 is made up of 16 amino acids. The V end lost 5 bases, the J end lost 1 base, and 16 bases lay between the germline ends. The CDR3 loop is CASSPSWQPGTDTQYF. In DNA, the CDR3 is TGTGCCAGCAGTCCGAGTTGGCAACCTGGCACAGATACGCAGTATTTT.

This clonotype was seen more than once but under ten times. This sequence joins TRBV12-3 or TRBV12-4 and TRBJ2-5; TRBD2 matches at 12 bases. This CDR3 contains 16 residues. The V segment lost 6 bases and the J segment 0 bases; nucleotides outside the gene matches: 5. The CDR3 sequence: CASRVGLAGNQETQYF. CDR3 DNA: TGTGCCAGCAGAGTCGGACTAGCGGGGAACCAAGAGACCCAGTACTTC.

The V gene is TRBV11-3, the J gene TRBJ1-1; D ambiguous. This CDR3 is built from 12 residues. CDR1 and CDR2 from the germline V gene are SGHNT and YENEEA. With 6 bases removed from V and 4 bases from J, the gap between germline ends came to 9 bases. The CDR3 spells CASSPGRTEAFF. The CDR3 DNA sequence: TGTGCCAGCAGTCCTGGGCGCACTGAAGCTTTCTTT.

There are a few counts of this clonotype. The CDR3 DNA sequence: TGCAGCGTTGACACGGTAGTCGGGGAGACCCAGTACTTC. Residues: CSVDTVVGETQYF. The chain is built from TRBV29-1 and TRBJ2-5, with D unclear. Deletions cut 3 bases from V and 5 bases from J, with 13 bases between. Germline V gives CDR1 SQVTM, CDR2 ANQGSEA. The CDR3 covers 13 residues. Full variable domain (outside the CDR3, taken from reference TRBV29-1 and TRBJ2-5): SAVISQKPSRDICQRGTSLTIQCQVDSQVTMMFWYRQQPGQSLTLIATANQGSEATYESGFVIDKFPISRPNLTFSTLTVSNMSPEDSSIYLCSVDTVVGETQYFGPGTRLLVL.

The gene calls are TRBV11-3 and TRBJ2-1; tentatively, D is TRBD1 or TRBD2 (5 bases each). Germline V gene lookup returns CDR1 SGHNT and CDR2 YENEEA. V lost 4 bases to trimming and J lost 11 bases, with 15 bases between them. The CDR3 loop spans 13 amino acids. For the CDR3, the DNA is TGTGCCAGCAGCTCGAGGGGTAGGGATAAGCAGTTCTTC. Translation: CASSSRGRDKQFF.